The entry that follows covers one T cell receptor beta chain sequence. Its target is not known. At one end the junction does not follow the germline gene, possibly because of a read error. This specimen belongs to a study of blood T cells in healthy people across ages. Overall study context: T cells yielded about one barcoded beta molecule per two cells through template switching.

Through a sample-barcoded 5' primer and a J-beta primer mix, a second PCR was run for roughly 7 to 11 cycles. TCRdb redid the calling of the 5' RACE reads with MiXCR, one entry per CDR3 protein. Counted here are around 1,000,000 distinct CDR3 sequences, 35% to 40% occurring once; the ten biggest clones make up 10% to 15%. Overall study findings and caveats: Both naive CD4+ cell counts and diversity were greater in long-lived donors than in aged donors. In older individuals, TCR beta diversity per million T cells was lower, falling roughly linearly with age.

Each individual donor underwent a draw of about 9.9 milliliters of peripheral blood. This CDR3 has 18 amino acids. The germline CDR1 and CDR2 sequences are LGHDT and YNNKEL (reference sequence). Sequencing was performed on blood. The TCR comes from a man aged 18-30 years in good health. This chain uses TRBV3-1 with TRBJ1-2; 7 positions agree with TRBD1. CDR3 DNA sequence: TGTGCCAGCGGCCATCCACCGAGGACAGGTCTACTTAGGGGTGGCTACACCTTC. Its protein product is CASGHPPRTGLLRGGYTF.